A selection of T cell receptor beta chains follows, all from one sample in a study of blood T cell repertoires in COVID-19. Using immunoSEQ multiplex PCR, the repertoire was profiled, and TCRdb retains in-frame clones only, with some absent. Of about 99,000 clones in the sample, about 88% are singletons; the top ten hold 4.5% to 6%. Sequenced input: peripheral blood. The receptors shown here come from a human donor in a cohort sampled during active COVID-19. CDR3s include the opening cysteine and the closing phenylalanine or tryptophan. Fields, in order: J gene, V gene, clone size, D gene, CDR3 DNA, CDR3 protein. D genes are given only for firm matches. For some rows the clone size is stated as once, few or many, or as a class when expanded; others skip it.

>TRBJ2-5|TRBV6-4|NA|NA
TGTGCCAGCAGTGACTCTGGGGGCAAAGAGACCCAGTACTTC
CASSDSGGKETQYF
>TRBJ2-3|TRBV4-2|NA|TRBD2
TGTGCCAGCAGCCCTCGGACTAGCGGGGCCCTGGGCACAGATACGCAGTATTTT
CASSPRTSGALGTDTQYF
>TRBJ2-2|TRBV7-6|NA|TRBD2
TGTGCCAGCAGCCTCACGGGACTAGCGGAATACACCGGGGAGCTGTTTTTT
CASSLTGLAEYTGELFF
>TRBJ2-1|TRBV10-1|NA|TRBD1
TGCGCCAGCAGCGACCGGACAGGCGAACGCAATGAGCAGTTCTTC
CASSDRTGERNEQFF
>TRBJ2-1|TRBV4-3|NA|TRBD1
TGCGCCAGCAGCCAAATCCAGGGGGCTAGTGAGCAGTTCTTC
CASSQIQGASEQFF
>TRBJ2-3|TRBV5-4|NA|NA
TGTGCCAGCAGCAGCACCCACACAGATACGCAGTATTTT
CASSSTHTDTQYF
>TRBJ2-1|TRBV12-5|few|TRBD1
TGTGCTAGTGCCGGGACAGTCCATTACAATGAGCAGTTCTTC
CASAGTVHYNEQFF
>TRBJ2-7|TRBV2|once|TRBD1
TGTGCCAGCAGTATCGACAGGGGTTCATACGAGCAGTACTTC
CASSIDRGSYEQYF
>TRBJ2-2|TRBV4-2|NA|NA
TGTGCCAGCAGCCAAGCGGTAGCGACGGTAGGCACCGGGGAGCTGTTTTTT
CASSQAVATVGTGELFF
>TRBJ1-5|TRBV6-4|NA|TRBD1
TGTGCCAGCACCCCTTCACTTTATACAGGGGGCCTCTTTAGCAATCAGCCCCAGCATTTT
CASTPSLYTGGLFSNQPQHF
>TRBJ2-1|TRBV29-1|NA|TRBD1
TGCAGCGTTGGACAGGGCTATGAGCAGTTCTTC
CSVGQGYEQFF
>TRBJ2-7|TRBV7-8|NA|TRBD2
TGTGCCAGCAGCCGAGCGGGAGGATACGAGCAGTACTTC
CASSRAGGYEQYF
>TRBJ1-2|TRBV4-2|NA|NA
TGTGCCAGCAGCCAAGGTGGTCAGGCGAACTATGGCTACACCTTC
CASSQGGQANYGYTF
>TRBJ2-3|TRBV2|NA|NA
TGTGCCAGCAGTCCTCTCGGGGGCACAGATACGCAGTATTTT
CASSPLGGTDTQYF
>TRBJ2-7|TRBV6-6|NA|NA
TGTGCCAGCAGTTACTCGTACGCGGGAACGACCTACGAGCAGTACTTC
CASSYSYAGTTYEQYF
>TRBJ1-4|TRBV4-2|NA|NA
TGTGCCAGCAGCCCTATGACCCGGACCGGGATCGAAAAACTGTTTTTT
CASSPMTRTGIEKLFF
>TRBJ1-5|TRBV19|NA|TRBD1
TGTGCCAGTAGTAGAGGACAGGCCAGCAATCAGCCCCAGCATTTT
CASSRGQASNQPQHF
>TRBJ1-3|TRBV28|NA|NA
TGTGCCAGCAGTTTAACGGACAGTGGAAACACCATATATTTT
CASSLTDSGNTIYF
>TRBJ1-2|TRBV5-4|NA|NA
TGTGCCAGCAGCTGGGGTCAGGGAGGGGCTAACTATGGCTACACCTTC
CASSWGQGGANYGYTF
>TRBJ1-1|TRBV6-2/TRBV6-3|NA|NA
TGTGCCAGCAGTTCTAAGACAGGTCGAGAAGCTTTCTTT
CASSSKTGREAFF
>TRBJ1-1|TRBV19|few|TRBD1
TGTGCCAGTAGCTCGTGGGGAGGACAGGGCAGCACTGAAGCTTTCTTT
CASSSWGGQGSTEAFF
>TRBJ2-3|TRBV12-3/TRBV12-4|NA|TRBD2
TGTGCCAGCAGTTTACGGCGGGAGTTTCAGTATTTT
CASSLRREFQYF
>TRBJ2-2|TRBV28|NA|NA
TGTGCCAGCAGTTACCCAGCCTTCGGACAGACAAACACCGGGGAGCTGTTTTTT
CASSYPAFGQTNTGELFF
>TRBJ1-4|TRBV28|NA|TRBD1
TGTGCCAGCAGCAGCCACTGGGGACAGGGGGGGGGTGAAAAACTGTTTTTT
CASSSHWGQGGGEKLFF
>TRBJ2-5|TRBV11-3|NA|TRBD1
TGTGCCAGCAGCTTAGCCGCCCCCGGGACAGGGGTAGAGACCCAGTACTTC
CASSLAAPGTGVETQYF
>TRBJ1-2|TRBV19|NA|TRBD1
TGTGCCAGTAGCAGGGGAACAGGGGGCGCGCCCTATGGCTACACCTTC
CASSRGTGGAPYGYTF
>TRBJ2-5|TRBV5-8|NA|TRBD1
TGTGCCAGCAGCTCGCCGGGACAGGGGTTTGAGACCCAGTACTTC
CASSSPGQGFETQYF
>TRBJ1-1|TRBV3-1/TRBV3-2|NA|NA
TGTGCCAGCAGCCAACCCAGCGGAACTGAAGCTTTCTTT
CASSQPSGTEAFF
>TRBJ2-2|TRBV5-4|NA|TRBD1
TGTGCCAGCAGCTCTCCGGGACAGGGGCTCACCGGGGAGCTGTTTTTT
CASSSPGQGLTGELFF
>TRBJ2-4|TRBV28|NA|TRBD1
TGTGCCAGCAGTTTTCACTCCGACAGGGGAGGTACCAAAAACATTCAGTACTTC
CASSFHSDRGGTKNIQYF
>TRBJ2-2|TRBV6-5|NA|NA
TGTGCCAGCAGTTACTCGATAGAAGGGGTCGGGGAGCTGTTTTTT
CASSYSIEGVGELFF
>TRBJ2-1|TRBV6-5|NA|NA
TGTGCCAGCAGTTACTCGCGGGGCTCCTACAATGAGCAGTTCTTC
CASSYSRGSYNEQFF
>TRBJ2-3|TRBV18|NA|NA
TGTGCCAGCTCACCGGGGCTAGAAGATACGCAGTATTTT
CASSPGLEDTQYF
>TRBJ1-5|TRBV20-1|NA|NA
TGCAGTGCTAGTTCTTCGACCGCAGGGAATCAGCCCCAGCATTTT
CSASSSTAGNQPQHF
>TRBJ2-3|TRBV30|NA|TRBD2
TGTGCCTGGACGGTCGGGGGGGCATCAGATACGCAGTATTTT
CAWTVGGASDTQYF
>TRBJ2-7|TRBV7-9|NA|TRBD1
TGTGCCAGCAGCCCTAGCAGGGGGCCGTTATCCTACGAGCAGTACTTC
CASSPSRGPLSYEQYF
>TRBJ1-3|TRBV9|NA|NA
TGTGCCAGCAGCCCCCTGACGGGACACTCTGGAAACACCATATATTTT
CASSPLTGHSGNTIYF
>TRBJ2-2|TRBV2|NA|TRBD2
TGTGCCAGCAGACCGGGGGGGAGGACCGGGGAGCTGTTTTTT
CASRPGGRTGELFF
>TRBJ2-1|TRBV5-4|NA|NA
TGTGCCAGCAGCGAACAAACCTTCAATGAGCAGTTCTTC
CASSEQTFNEQFF
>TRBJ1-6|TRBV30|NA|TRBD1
TGTGCCTGGAGTCCTCAGGCAGGGGGAATCTCACCCCTCCACTTT
CAWSPQAGGISPLHF
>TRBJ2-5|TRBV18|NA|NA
TGTGCCAGCTCAGCAGGGATCGGACAAGAGACCCAGTACTTC
CASSAGIGQETQYF
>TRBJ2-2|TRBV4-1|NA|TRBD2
TGCGCCAGCAGCCGGGGTAGCGGGGCCACCGGGGAGCTGTTTTTT
CASSRGSGATGELFF
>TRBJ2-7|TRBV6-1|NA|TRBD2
TGTGCCAGCAGTGAGCCTAGCGGGTCAGGGTGGAACGAGCAGTACTTC
CASSEPSGSGWNEQYF
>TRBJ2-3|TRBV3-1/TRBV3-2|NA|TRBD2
TGTGCCAGCAGCCAAGTAGGGGAGACTAGCGGGTCCCCGGGCACAGATACGCAGTATTTT
CASSQVGETSGSPGTDTQYF
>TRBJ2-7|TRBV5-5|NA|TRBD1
TGTGCCAGCAGCACCTCTGTCGACAGGGCGCGAGAGCAGTACTTC
CASSTSVDRAREQYF
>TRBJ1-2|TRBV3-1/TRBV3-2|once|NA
TGTGCCAGCAGCCCTGAGTTGGATGGTCGGCGGGGCTACACCTTC
CASSPELDGRRGYTF
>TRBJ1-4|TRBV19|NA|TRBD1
TGTGCCAGTAATCGAATTACAGGGGGCTCGGGGAGTGAAAAACTGTTTTTT
CASNRITGGSGSEKLFF
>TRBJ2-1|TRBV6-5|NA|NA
TGTGCCAGCAGTTATAGGCGGGACTATGAGCAGTTCTTC
CASSYRRDYEQFF
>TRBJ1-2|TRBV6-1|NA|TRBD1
TGTGCCAGCAGTGACCCCCAGGGGGTGTATGGCTACACCTTC
CASSDPQGVYGYTF
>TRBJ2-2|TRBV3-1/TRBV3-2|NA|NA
TGTGCCAGCAGCCAAGATCTGGGCGGGGTAGGCAGCGGGGAGCTGTTTTTT
CASSQDLGGVGSGELFF
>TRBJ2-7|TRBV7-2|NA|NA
TGTGCCAGCAGCTCCTCCGGGACACTCTACGAGCAGTACTTC
CASSSSGTLYEQYF
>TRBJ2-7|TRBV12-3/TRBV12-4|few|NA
TGTGCCAGCAGTTTCACTCCGCCCGAGCAGTACTTC
CASSFTPPEQYF
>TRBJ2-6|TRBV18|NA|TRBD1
TGTGCCAGCTCACCACGGGGACAGGGGACTGGGGCCAACGTCCTGACTTTC
CASSPRGQGTGANVLTF
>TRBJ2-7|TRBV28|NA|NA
TGTGCCAGCAGTTTACGCTACGAGCAGTACTTC
CASSLRYEQYF
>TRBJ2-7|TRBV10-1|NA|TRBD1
TGCGCCAGCAGTGAGGACAGGGGCTGGGGATACGAGCAGTACTTC
CASSEDRGWGYEQYF
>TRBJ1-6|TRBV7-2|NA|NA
TGTGCCAGCAGCTTAGGCGCGGGGAATTCACCCCTCCACTTT
CASSLGAGNSPLHF
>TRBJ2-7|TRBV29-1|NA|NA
TGCAGCGGGGGACAACAGTCGGCCGAGCAGTACTTC
CSGGQQSAEQYF
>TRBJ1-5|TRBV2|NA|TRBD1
TGTGCCAGCAGTGAACTAGGGACAGGGGTTCAGCCCCAGCATTTT
CASSELGTGVQPQHF
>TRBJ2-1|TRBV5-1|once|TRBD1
TGCGCCAGCAGCCAACGACAGGGTATAAGGAATGAGCAGTTCTTC
CASSQRQGIRNEQFF